The sequence of this T cell receptor beta chain was determined in a study of CD8+ T cells in alopecia areata. In each case, RNA was isolated and then reverse transcribed into cDNA as the sequencing template. TCRdb's table, derived via immunoSEQ multiplex PCR, lists solely in-frame clones and lacks some. The table records around 6,900 clones, roughly 75% of them present only once. Germline assignment: CDR1 MNHEY and CDR2 SMNVEV (reference sequence). The CDR3 length is 14 residues. V was trimmed by 2 bases and J by 7 bases, leaving 9 bases between them. Treatment described: oral pan-JAK inhibitor, 5-10 mg twice daily. Alopecia areata patients gave lesional scalp punch biopsies and peripheral blood samples.

The chain employs TRBV27 and TRBJ1-6; weak D call: TRBD1 (6 bases). This TCR came from a human donor with alopecia areata. The sample in question was skin, obtained at week 4, from a patient treated with tofacitinib. CDR3 DNA: TGTGCCAGCAGTTTAAGACAGGAGAATTCACCCCTCCACTTT. Translation gives CASSLRQENSPLHF.